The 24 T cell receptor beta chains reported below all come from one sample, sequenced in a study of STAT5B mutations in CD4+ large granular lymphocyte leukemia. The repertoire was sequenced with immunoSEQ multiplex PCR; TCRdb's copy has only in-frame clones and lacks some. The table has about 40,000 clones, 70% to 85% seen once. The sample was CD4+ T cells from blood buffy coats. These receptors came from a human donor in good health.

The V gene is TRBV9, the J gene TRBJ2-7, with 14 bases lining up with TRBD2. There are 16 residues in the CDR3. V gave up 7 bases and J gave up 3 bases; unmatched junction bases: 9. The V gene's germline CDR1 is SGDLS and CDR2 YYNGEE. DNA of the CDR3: TGTGCCAGCGGTCCTAGACTAGCGGGGGGGTACTACGAGCAGTACTTC. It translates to CASGPRLAGGYYEQYF.

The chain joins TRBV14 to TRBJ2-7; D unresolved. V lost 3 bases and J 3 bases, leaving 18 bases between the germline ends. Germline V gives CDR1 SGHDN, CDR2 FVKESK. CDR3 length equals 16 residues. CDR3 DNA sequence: TGTGCCAGCAGCCAGAAACATAGGTGGGGTTACTACGAGCAGTACTTC. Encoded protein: CASSQKHRWGYYEQYF.

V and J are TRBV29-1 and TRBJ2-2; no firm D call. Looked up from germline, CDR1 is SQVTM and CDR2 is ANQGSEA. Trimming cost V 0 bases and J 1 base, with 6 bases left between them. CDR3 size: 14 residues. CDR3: CSVEDPGNTGELFF. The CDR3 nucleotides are TGCAGCGTTGAAGATCCTGGGAACACCGGGGAGCTGTTTTTT.

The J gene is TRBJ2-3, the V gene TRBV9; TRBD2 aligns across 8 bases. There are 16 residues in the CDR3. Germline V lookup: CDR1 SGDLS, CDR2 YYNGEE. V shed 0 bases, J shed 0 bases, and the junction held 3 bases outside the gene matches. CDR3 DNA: TGTGCCAGCAGCGTAGCCCCTAGCGGGAGCACAGATACGCAGTATTTT. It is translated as CASSVAPSGSTDTQYF.

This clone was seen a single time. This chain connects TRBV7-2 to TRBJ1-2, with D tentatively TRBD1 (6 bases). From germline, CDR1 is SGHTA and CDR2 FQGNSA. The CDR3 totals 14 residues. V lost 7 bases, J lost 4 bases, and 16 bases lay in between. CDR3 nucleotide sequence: TGTGCCAGCACCTCAGGGCAGGGGCCCTATGGCTACACCTTC. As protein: CASTSGQGPYGYTF. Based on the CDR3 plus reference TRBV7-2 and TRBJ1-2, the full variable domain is GAGVSQSPSNKVTEKGKDVELRCDPISGHTALYWYRQSLGQGLEFLIYFQGNSAPDKSGLPSDRFSAERTGGSVSTLTIQRTQQEDSAVYLCASTSGQGPYGYTFGSGTRLTVV.

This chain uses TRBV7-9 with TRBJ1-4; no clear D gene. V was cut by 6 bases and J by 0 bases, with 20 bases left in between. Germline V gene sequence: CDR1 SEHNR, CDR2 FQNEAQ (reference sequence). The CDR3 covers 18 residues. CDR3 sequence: CASSPRFMLLATNEKLFF. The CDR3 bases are TGTGCCAGCAGTCCCCGGTTCATGCTCCTGGCAACTAATGAAAAACTGTTTTTT.

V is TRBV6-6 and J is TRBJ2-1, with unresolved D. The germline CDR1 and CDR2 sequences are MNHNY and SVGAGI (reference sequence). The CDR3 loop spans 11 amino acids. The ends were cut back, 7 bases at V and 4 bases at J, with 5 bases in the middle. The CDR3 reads CASTSYNEQFF. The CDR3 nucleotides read TGTGCCAGCACTTCGTACAATGAGCAGTTCTTC.

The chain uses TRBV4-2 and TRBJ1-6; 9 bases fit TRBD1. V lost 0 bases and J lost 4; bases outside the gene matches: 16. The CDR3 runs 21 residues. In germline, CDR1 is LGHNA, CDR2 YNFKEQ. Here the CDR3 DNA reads TGTGCCAGCAGCCAAGAAATGGCGGGACAGGGCCCGGTCCGATATAATTCACCCCTCCACTTT. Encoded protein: CASSQEMAGQGPVRYNSPLHF.

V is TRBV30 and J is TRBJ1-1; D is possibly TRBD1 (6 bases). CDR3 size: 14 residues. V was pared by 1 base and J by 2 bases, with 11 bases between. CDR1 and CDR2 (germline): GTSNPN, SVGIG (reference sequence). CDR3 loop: CAWSGDRFNTEAFF. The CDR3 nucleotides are TGTGCCTGGAGTGGAGACAGGTTCAACACTGAAGCTTTCTTT.

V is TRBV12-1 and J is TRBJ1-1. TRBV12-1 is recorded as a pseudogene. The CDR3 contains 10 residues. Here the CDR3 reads CASKAREAFF. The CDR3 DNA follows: TGTGCCAGCAAAGCCCGAGAGGCTTTCTTT.

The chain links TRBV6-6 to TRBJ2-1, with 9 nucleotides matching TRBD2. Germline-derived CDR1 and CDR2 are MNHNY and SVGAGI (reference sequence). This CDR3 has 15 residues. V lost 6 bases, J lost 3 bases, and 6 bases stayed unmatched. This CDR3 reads CASSSLSGGYNEQFF. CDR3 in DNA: TGTGCCAGCAGCTCCCTTAGCGGGGGCTACAATGAGCAGTTCTTC.

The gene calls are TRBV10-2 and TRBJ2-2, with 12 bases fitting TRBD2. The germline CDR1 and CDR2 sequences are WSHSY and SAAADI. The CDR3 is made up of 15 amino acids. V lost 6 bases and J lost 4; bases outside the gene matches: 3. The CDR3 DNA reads TGCGCCAGCAGGACTAGCGGGGGAGGCACCGGGGAGCTGTTTTTT. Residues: CASRTSGGGTGELFF.

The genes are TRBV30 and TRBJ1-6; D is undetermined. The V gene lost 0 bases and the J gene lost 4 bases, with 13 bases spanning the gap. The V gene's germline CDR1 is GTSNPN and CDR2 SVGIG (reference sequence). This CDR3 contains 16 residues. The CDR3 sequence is CAWSVAGPLYNSPLHF. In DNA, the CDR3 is TGTGCCTGGAGTGTGGCAGGCCCCCTTTATAATTCACCCCTCCACTTT.

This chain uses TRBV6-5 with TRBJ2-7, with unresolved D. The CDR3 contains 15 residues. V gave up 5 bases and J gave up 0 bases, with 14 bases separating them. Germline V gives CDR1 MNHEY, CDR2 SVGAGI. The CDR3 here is CASSPIQGFSYEQYF. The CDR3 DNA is TGTGCCAGCAGTCCTATTCAAGGGTTCTCCTACGAGCAGTACTTC.

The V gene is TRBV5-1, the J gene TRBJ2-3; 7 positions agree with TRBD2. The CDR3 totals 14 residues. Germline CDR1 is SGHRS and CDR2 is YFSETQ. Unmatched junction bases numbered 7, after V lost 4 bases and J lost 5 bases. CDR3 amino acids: CASSPSGVRDTQYF. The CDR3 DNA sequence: TGCGCCAGCAGCCCCAGCGGGGTTAGAGATACGCAGTATTTT.

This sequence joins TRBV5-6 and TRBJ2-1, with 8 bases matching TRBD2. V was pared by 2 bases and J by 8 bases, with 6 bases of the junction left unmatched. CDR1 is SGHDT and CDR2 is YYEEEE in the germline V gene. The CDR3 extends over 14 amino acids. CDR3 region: CASSLGLAGDEQFF. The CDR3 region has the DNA TGTGCCAGCAGCTTAGGGCTAGCGGGCGATGAGCAGTTCTTC.

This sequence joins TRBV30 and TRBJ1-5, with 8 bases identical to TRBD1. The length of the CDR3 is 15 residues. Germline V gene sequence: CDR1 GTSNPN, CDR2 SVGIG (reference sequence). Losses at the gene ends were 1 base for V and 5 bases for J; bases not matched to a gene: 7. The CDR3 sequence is CAWSEWTGKDQPQHF. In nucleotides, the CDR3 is TGTGCCTGGAGTGAGTGGACAGGGAAAGATCAGCCCCAGCATTTT.

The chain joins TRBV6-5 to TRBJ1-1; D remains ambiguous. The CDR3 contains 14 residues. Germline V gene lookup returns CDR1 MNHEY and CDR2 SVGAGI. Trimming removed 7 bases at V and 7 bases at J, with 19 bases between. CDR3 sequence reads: CASKPPLEGGEAFF. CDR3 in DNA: TGTGCCAGCAAACCCCCCCTTGAGGGAGGTGAAGCTTTCTTT.

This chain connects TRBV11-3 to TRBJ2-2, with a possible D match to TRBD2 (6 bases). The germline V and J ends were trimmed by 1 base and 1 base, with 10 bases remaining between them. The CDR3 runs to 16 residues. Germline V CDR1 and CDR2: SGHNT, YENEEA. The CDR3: CASSLVAGLNTGELFF. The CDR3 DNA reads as TGTGCCAGCAGCTTAGTGGCGGGGTTGAACACCGGGGAGCTGTTTTTT.

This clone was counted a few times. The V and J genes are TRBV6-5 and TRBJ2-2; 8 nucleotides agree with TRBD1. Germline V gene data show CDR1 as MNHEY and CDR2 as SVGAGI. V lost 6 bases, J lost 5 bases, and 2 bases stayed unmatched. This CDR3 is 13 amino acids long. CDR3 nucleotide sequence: TGTGCCAGCAGAAGACAGGGGACCGGGGAGCTGTTTTTT. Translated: CASRRQGTGELFF.

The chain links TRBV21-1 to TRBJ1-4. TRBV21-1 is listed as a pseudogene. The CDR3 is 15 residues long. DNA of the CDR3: TGTGCCAGCAGCACCATAAGGAAGGTTAAGGAAAAACTGTTTTTT. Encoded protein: CASSTIRKVKEKLFF.

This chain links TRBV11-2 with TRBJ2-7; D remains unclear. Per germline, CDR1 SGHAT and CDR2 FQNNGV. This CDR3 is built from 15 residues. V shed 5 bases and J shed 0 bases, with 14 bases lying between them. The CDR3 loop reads CASSAEPFSSYEQYF. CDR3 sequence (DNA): TGTGCCAGCAGCGCCGAACCCTTCAGCTCCTACGAGCAGTACTTC.

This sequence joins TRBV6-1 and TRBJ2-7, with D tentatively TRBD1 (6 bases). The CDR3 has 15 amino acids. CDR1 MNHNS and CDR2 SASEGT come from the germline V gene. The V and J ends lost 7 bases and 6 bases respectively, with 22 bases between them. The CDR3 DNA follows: TGTGCCAGCATTTGGACAGCCCTCGGCTCTCGCGAGCAGTACTTC. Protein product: CASIWTALGSREQYF.

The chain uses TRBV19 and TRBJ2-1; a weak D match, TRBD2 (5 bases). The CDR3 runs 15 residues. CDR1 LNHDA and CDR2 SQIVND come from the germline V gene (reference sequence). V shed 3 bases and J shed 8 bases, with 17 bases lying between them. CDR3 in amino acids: CASSIPGRAVDEQFF. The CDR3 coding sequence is TGTGCCAGTAGTATCCCTGGGCGGGCGGTCGATGAGCAGTTCTTC.